This T cell receptor beta chain was sequenced during a study of cytotoxic CD8 clonotypes in ibrutinib-treated CLL. The CDR3 is 15 amino acids. CDR1 and CDR2 (germline): SGHRS, YFSETQ. V shed 4 bases and J shed 5 bases, with 18 bases lying between them. TCRdb's table, derived via immunoSEQ multiplex PCR, lists solely in-frame clones and lacks some. The data show about 200,000 clones, approximately 68% seen once. The genes are TRBV5-1 and TRBJ2-5; the D gene is possibly TRBD2 (6 bases). This receptor was taken from a human donor with chronic lymphocytic leukemia. The sequencing here drew on PBMCs, taken after 24 months of ibrutinib treatment. The CDR3 nucleotides are TGCGCCAGCAGCCTACTAGGGACTCGAGGGGAGACCCAGTACTTC. It yields the protein CASSLLGTRGETQYF.